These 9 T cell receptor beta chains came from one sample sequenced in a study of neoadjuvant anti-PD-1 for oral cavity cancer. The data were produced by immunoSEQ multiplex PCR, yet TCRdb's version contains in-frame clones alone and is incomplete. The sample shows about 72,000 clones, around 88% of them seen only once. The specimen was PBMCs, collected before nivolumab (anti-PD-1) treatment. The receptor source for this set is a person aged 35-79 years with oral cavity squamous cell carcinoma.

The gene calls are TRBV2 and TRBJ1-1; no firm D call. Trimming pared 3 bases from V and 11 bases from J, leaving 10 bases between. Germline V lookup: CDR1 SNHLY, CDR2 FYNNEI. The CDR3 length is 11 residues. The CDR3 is CASSDGVEAFF. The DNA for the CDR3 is TGTGCCAGCAGTGATGGGGTAGAGGCTTTCTTT.

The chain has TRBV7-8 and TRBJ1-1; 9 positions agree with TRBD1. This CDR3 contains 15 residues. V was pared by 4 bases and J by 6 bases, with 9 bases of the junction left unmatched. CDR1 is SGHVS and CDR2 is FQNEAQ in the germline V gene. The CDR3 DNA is TGTGCCAGCAGCTCTCACAGGGGGCGGATATCTGAAGCTTTCTTT. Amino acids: CASSSHRGRISEAFF.

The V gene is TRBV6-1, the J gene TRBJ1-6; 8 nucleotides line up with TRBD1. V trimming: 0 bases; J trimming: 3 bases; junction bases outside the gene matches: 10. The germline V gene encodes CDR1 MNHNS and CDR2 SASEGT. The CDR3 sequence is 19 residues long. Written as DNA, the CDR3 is TGTGCCAGCAGTGAAGCTCAGGCAGGGGGCCCCCACTATAATTCACCCCTCCACTTT. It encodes CASSEAQAGGPHYNSPLHF.

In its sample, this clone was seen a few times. CDR3 DNA sequence: TGCGCCAGCAGCTTGGCAAACAGGAACACCGGGGAGCTGTTTTTT. This translates into CASSLANRNTGELFF. The chain carries TRBV5-1 and TRBJ2-2; no definite D call. Per germline, CDR1 SGHRS and CDR2 YFSETQ. This CDR3 spans 15 amino acids. V was clipped by 0 bases and J by 1 base, with 7 bases between them.

Here the CDR3 DNA reads TGTGCCAGCAGCTGGGGTACGCAGTATTTT. Residues: CASSWGTQYF. The chain employs TRBV11-2 and TRBJ2-3; D is unclear. CDR3 size: 10 residues. V was cut by 4 bases and J by 8 bases, with 4 bases left in between. CDR1 SGHAT and CDR2 FQNNGV come from the germline V gene.

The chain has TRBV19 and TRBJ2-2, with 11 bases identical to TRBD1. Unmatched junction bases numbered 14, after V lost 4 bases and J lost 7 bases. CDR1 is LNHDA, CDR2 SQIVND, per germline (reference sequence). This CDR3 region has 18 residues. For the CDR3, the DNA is TGTGCCAGTAGTACGAGGGACAGGGGGAAAGCGAAGGGCGGGGAGCTGTTTTTT. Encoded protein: CASSTRDRGKAKGGELFF.

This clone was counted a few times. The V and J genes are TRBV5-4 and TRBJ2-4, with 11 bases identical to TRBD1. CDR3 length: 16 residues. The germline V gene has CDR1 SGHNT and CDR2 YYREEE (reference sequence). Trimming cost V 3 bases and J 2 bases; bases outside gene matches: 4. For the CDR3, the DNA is TGTGCCAGCAGCTCCGGACAGGGGGCGACCAAAAACATTCAGTACTTC. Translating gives CASSSGQGATKNIQYF.

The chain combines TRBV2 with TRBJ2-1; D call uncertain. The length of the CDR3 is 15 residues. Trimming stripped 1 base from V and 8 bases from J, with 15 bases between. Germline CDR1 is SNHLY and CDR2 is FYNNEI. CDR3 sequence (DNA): TGTGCCAGCAGTGAAGGGGGTTGGGTAAATTATGAGCAGTTCTTC. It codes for CASSEGGWVNYEQFF.

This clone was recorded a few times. The CDR3 protein is CASSPGLADEQYF. CDR3 in DNA: TGTGCCAGCAGCCCGGGACTAGCGGACGAGCAGTACTTC. This chain joins TRBV5-4 and TRBJ2-7; 11 nucleotides match TRBD2. Germline trimming cut 4 bases from V and 5 bases from J; bases unmatched to any gene: 2. Germline loops: CDR1 SGHNT, CDR2 YYREEE (reference sequence). CDR3 length: 13 amino acids.